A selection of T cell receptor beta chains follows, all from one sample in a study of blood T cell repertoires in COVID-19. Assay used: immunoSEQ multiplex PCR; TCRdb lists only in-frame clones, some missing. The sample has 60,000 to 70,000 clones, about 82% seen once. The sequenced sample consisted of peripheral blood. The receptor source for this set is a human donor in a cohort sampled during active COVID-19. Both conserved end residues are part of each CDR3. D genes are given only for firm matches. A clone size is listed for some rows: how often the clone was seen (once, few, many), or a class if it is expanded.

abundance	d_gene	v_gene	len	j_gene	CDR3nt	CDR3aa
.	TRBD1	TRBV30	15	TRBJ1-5	TGTGCCTGGAGTGTACCAGGGGGGAGCAATCAGCCCCAGCATTTT	CAWSVPGGSNQPQHF
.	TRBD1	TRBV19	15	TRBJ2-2	TGTGCCAGTAGTACGGGACAGGGGTATACCGGGGAGCTGTTTTTT	CASSTGQGYTGELFF
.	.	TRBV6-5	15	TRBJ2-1	TGTGCCAGCAGTTACGGGGGGGCATCCTACAATGAGCAGTTCTTC	CASSYGGASYNEQFF
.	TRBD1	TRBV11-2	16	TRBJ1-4	TGTGCCAGCAGCCGCCGACAGGGCCCCACTAATGAAAAACTGTTTTTT	CASSRRQGPTNEKLFF
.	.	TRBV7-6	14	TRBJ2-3	TGTGCCAGCAGCCCCCCGGGACTGCAGGATACGCAGTATTTT	CASSPPGLQDTQYF
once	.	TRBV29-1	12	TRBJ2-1	TGCAGCGTTGTAAACGGGGAAAATGAGCAGTTCTTC	CSVVNGENEQFF
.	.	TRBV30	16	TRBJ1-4	TGTGCCTGGAGTGCAGGGTGGAGGGCAACTAATGAAAAACTGTTTTTT	CAWSAGWRATNEKLFF
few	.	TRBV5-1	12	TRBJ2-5	TGCGCCAGCAGCTTGGATCTCGAGACCCAGTACTTC	CASSLDLETQYF
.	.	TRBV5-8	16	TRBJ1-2	TGTGCCAGCAGCTTGGCCGCGACGAGGGTAGGCTATGGCTACACCTTC	CASSLAATRVGYGYTF
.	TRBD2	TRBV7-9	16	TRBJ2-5	TGTGCCAGCAGCCGACGACTAGCGGGGTGGCAAGAGACCCAGTACTTC	CASSRRLAGWQETQYF
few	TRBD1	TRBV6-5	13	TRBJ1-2	TGTGCCAGCAGCCTGGGACAGAACTATGGCTACACCTTC	CASSLGQNYGYTF
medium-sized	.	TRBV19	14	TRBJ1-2	TGTGCCAGTGCCTTCGGGTTGGTAGTGCATGGCTACACCTTC	CASAFGLVVHGYTF
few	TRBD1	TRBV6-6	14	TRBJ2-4	TGTGCCAGCAGCAAAGGACAGGGGAAAAACATTCAGTACTTC	CASSKGQGKNIQYF
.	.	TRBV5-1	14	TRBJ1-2	TGCGCCAGCAGCTTTGGACAATATAACTATGGCTACACCTTC	CASSFGQYNYGYTF
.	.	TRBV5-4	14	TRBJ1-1	TGTGCCAGCAGCTTTGGGGGGGGAGGCACTGAAGCTTTCTTT	CASSFGGGGTEAFF
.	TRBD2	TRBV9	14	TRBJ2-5	TGTGCCAGCAGCGTATTAGGGAGGGGAGAGACCCAGTACTTC	CASSVLGRGETQYF
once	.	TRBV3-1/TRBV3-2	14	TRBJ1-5	TGTGCCAGCAGCCACAGGGATGTCAATCAGCCCCAGCATTTT	CASSHRDVNQPQHF
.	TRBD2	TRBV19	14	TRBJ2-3	TGTGCCAGTACCGATCCCGGGACTACCCGTACGCAGTATTTT	CASTDPGTTRTQYF
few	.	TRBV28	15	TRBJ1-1	TGTGCCAGCAGTGCGCGTTCAGGGAGGGGAACTGAAGCTTTCTTT	CASSARSGRGTEAFF
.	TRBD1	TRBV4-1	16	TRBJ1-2	TGCGCCAGCAGCTGGGACAGGGGGTTCACAACCTATGGCTACACCTTC	CASSWDRGFTTYGYTF
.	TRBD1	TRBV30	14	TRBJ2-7	TGTGCCTGGAGTCCCGGGACAGCTACCTACGAGCAGTACTTC	CAWSPGTATYEQYF
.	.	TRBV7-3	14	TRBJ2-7	TGTGCCATGTTTGACATCGGGGTATCCTACGAGCAGTACTTC	CAMFDIGVSYEQYF
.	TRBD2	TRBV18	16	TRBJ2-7	TGTGCCAGCTCACCAACCCTTAGCGGGGGCCCCTACGAGCAGTACTTC	CASSPTLSGGPYEQYF
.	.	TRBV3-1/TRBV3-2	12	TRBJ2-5	TGTGCCACCTCCACTAGATTTGAGACCCAGTACTTC	CATSTRFETQYF
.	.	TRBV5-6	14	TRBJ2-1	TGTGCCAGCAGCTTAAACAGGAGATACAATGAGCAGTTCTTC	CASSLNRRYNEQFF
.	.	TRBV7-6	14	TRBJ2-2	TGTGCCAGCAGCTTAGCCGTCGGGACCGGGGAGCTGTTTTTT	CASSLAVGTGELFF
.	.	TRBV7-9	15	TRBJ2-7	TGTGCCAGCAGCTTAGAGGGCCAGGGCCTGGACGAGCAGTACTTC	CASSLEGQGLDEQYF
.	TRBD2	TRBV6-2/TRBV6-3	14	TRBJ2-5	TGTGCCAGCAGTAGTTTAGCGGGGGGAGAGACCCAGTACTTC	CASSSLAGGETQYF
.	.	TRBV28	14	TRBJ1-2	TGTGCCAGCAGCAACAGGGACACCGGGTATGGCTACACCTTC	CASSNRDTGYGYTF
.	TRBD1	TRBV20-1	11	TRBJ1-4	TGCAGTGCTAGGGACAGGGAAAAACTGTTTTTT	CSARDREKLFF
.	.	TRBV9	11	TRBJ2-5	TGTGCCAGCAGCGCCGAAGAGACCCAGTACTTC	CASSAEETQYF
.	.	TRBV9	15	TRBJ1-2	TGTGCCAGCAGTTTGGGCAGCCTGACTAACTATGGCTACACCTTC	CASSLGSLTNYGYTF
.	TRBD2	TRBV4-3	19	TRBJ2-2	TGCGCCAGCAGCCAAGAGGATGCGGGGGGCCGACTTGTTTTAGGGGAGCTGTTTTTT	CASSQEDAGGRLVLGELFF
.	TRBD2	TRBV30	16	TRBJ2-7	TGTGCCTGGAGTGAAGGACTAGCGGGGACCGGGGGAGAGCAGTACTTC	CAWSEGLAGTGGEQYF
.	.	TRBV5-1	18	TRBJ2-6	TGCGCCAGCAGGAGAGCGTTTGACCGGCACTCTGGGGCCAACGTCCTGACTTTC	CASRRAFDRHSGANVLTF